This TCR beta chain stems from a study of response to subunit inactivated influenza vaccine. Study findings and constraints: Every seasonal influenza vaccination brings in few new T cells, the authors suggested.

The sample holds a few counts of this clonotype. No antigen is known for it. Germline CDR1 SGDLS, CDR2 YYNGEE. The CDR3 spans 15 residues. V was cut by 3 bases and J by 4 bases, with 14 bases left in between. TCRdb independently ran MiXCR on the RT-PCR reads; one entry per CDR3 protein. Altogether 540,000 or so distinct CDR3 sequences are present, under 15% being singletons, with the ten largest covering roughly 14%. The TCR sequence derives from a man between 45 and 60 years old who received an inactivated influenza vaccine. Here the sequenced sample was PBMCs from blood, taken roughly 47 days after vaccination. This chain joins TRBV9 and TRBJ1-3, with D possibly being TRBD1 (6 bases). CDR3 in amino acids: CASSARPDSGNTIYF. CDR3 coding DNA: TGTGCCAGCAGCGCCAGACCGGACAGCGGAAACACCATATATTTT.